This T cell receptor (beta chain) was sequenced for a study of T cell repertoires in ileal Crohn's disease. On the study more broadly: At postoperative colonoscopy, neoterminal ileum biopsies were taken as M6. Whole-study results and caveats: Mucosal expansions were suggested to be mainly CD8 T cells.

Generated by immunoSEQ multiplex PCR, the TCRdb table keeps only in-frame clones and is missing some. This sample has fewer than 15,000 clones, with roughly 80% found just once. As for time point: neoterminal ileum biopsy at postoperative endoscopy, about 6 months after surgery. On this clone itself: Its antigen is not known.

Trimming took off 0 bases at V and 0 bases at J, with 9 bases between the two ends. The CDR3 is 17 amino acids. Germline-derived CDR1 and CDR2 are MGHRA and YSYEKL. The TCR sequence derives from an adult with Crohn's disease. The chain has TRBV4-1 and TRBJ2-6; D not certain. Sequenced sample: ileal tissue. CDR3 DNA sequence: TGCGCCAGCAGCCAAGATAATTCCCGCTCTGGGGCCAACGTCCTGACTTTC. Translation: CASSQDNSRSGANVLTF.